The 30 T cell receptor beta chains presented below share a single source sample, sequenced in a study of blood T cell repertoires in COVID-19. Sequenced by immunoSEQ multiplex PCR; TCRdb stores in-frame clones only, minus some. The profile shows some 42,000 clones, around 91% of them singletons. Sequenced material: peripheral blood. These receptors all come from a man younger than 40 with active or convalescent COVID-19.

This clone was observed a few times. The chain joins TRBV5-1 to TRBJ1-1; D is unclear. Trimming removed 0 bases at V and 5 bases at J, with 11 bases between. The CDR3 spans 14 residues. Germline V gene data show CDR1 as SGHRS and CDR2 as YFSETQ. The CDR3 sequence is CASSLARRETEAFF. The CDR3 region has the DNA TGCGCCAGCAGCTTGGCCCGACGGGAGACTGAAGCTTTCTTT. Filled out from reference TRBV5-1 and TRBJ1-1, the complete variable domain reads KAGVTQTPRYLIKTRGQQVTLSCSPISGHRSVSWYQQTPGQGLQFLFEYFSETQRNKGNFPGRFSGRQFSNSRSEMNVSTLELGDSALYLCASSLARRETEAFFGQGTRLTVV.

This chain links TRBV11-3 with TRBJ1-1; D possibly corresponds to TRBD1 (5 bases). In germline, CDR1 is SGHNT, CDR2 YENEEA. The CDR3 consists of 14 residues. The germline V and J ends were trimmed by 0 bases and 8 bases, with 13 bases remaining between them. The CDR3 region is CASSLDRGRGEAFF. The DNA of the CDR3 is TGTGCCAGCAGCTTAGATCGGGGGAGGGGAGAAGCTTTCTTT.

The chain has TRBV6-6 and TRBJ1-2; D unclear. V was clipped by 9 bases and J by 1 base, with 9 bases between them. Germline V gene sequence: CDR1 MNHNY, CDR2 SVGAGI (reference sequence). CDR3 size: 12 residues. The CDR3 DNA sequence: TGTGCCAGTGAACAGTTTAACTATGGCTACACCTTC. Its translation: CASEQFNYGYTF.

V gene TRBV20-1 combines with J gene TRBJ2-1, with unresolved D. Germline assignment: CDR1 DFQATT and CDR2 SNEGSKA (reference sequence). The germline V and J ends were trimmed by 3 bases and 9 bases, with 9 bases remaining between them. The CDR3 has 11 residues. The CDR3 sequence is CSARRYGEQFF. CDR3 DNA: TGCAGTGCTAGGCGCTACGGTGAGCAGTTCTTC.

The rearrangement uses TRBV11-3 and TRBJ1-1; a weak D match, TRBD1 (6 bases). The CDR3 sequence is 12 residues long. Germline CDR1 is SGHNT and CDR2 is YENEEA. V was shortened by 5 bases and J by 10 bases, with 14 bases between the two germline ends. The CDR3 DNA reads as TGTGCCAGCAGCCCGAGGGGGACAAGAGCTTTCTTT. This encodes CASSPRGTRAFF.

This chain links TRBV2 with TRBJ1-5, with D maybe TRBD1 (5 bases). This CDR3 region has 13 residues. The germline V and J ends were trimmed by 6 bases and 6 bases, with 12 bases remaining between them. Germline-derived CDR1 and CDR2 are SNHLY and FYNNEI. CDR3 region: CASRLQVLQPQHF. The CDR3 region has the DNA TGTGCCAGCAGACTACAGGTACTTCAGCCCCAGCATTTT.

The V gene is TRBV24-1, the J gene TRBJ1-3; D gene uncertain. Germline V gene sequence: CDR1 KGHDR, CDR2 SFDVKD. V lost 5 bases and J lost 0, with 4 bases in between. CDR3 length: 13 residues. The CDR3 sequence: CATSAISGNTIYF. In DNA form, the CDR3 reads TGTGCCACCAGTGCAATCTCTGGAAACACCATATATTTT.

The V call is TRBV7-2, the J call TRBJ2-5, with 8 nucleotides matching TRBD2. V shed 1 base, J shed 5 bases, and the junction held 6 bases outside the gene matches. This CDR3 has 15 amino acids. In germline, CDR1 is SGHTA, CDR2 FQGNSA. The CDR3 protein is CASSLDSGNVETQYF. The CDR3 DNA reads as TGTGCCAGCAGCTTAGATAGCGGGAATGTTGAGACCCAGTACTTC.

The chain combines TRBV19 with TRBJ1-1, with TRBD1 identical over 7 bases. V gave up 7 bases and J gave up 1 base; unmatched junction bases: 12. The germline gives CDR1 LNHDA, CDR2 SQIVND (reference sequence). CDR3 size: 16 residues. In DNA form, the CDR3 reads TGTGCCAGTACCCCTTCTTCAGGGGGAAGGAACACTGAAGCTTTCTTT. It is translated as CASTPSSGGRNTEAFF.

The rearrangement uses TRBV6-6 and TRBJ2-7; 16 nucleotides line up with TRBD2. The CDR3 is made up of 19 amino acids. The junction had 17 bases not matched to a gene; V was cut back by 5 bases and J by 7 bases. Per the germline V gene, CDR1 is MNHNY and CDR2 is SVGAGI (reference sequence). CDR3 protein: CASSLDREGLAGGPREQYV. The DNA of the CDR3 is TGTGCCAGCAGTCTGGACAGGGAGGGACTAGCGGGAGGGCCACGGGAGCAGTACGTC.

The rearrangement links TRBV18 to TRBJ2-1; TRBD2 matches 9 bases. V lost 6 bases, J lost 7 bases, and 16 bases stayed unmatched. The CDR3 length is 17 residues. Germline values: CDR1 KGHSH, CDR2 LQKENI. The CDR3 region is CASSPGLAPTKTNEQFF. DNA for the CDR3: TGTGCCAGCTCCCCGGGACTAGCTCCAACTAAGACGAATGAGCAGTTCTTC.

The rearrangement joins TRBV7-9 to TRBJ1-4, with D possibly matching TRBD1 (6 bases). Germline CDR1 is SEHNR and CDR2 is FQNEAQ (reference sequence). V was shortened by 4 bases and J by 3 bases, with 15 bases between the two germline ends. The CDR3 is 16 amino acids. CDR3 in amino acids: CASSYGTGGSNEKLFF. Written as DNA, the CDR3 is TGTGCCAGCAGCTACGGGACGGGGGGCTCTAATGAAAAACTGTTTTTT. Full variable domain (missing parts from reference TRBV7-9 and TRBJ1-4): DTGVSQNPRHKITKRGQNVTFRCDPISEHNRLYWYRQTLGQGPEFLTYFQNEAQLEKSRLLSDRFSAERPKGSFSTLEIQRTEQGDSAMYLCASSYGTGGSNEKLFFGSGTQLSVL.

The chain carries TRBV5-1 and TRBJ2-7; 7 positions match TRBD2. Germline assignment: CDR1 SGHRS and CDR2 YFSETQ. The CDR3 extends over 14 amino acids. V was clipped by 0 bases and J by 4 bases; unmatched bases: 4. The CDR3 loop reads CASSLEPGRYEQYV. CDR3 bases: TGCGCCAGCAGCTTGGAACCCGGGAGGTACGAGCAGTACGTC.

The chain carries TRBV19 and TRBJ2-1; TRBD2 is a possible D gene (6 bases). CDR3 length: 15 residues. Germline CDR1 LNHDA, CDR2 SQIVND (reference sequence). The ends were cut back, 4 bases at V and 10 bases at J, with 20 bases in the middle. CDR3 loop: CASSTGDAVRGEQFF. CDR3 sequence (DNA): TGTGCCAGTAGTACCGGGGACGCGGTCCGGGGGGAGCAGTTCTTC.

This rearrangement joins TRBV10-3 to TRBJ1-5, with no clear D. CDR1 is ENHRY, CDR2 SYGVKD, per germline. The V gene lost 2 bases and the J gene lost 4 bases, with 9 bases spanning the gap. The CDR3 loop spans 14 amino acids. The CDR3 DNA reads TGTGCCATCAGTGAGGGGGAGGAGAATCAGCCCCAGCATTTT. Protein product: CAISEGEENQPQHF.

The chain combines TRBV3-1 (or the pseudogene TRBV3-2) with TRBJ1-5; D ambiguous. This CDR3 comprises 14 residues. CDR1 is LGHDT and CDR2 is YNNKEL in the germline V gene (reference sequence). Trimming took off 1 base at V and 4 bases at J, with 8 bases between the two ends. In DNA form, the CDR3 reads TGTGCCAGCAGCCAAGGCTTGACAAATCAGCCCCAGCATTTT. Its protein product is CASSQGLTNQPQHF.

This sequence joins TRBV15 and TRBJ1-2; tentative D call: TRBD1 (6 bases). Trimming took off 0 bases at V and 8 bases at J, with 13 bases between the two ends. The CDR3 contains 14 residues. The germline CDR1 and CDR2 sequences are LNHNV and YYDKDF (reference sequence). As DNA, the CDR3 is TGTGCCACCAGCAGAGATTTACAGGGTGGGGGCTACACCTTC. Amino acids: CATSRDLQGGGYTF.

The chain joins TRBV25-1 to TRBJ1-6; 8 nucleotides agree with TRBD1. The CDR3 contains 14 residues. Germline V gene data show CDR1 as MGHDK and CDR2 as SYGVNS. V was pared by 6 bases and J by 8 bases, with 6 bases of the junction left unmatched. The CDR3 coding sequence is TGTGCCAGCAGGGCAACAGGGGGGGATTCACCCCTCCACTTT. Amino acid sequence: CASRATGGDSPLHF.

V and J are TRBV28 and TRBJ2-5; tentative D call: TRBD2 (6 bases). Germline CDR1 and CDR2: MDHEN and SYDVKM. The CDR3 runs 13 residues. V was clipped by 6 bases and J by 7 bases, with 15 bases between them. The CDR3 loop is CASRNRLGGTQYF. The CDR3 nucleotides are TGTGCCAGCAGGAACCGACTAGGAGGGACCCAGTACTTC.

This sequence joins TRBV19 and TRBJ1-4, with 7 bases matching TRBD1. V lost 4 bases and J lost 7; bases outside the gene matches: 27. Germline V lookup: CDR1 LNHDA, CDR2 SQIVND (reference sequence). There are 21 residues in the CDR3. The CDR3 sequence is CASSTQQGTPVDRLAIEKLFF. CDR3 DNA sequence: TGTGCCAGTAGTACCCAACAGGGGACACCGGTGGATCGCCTGGCGATTGAAAAACTGTTTTTT.

CDR3 sequence (DNA): TGTGCCAGCAGTTACCTTGTGGGAGCCCGCACAGATACGCAGTATTTT. This translates into CASSYLVGARTDTQYF. The chain recombines TRBV6-2 or TRBV6-3 with TRBJ2-3, with D perhaps matching TRBD2 (5 bases). This CDR3 has 16 residues. Looked up from germline, CDR1 is MNHEY and CDR2 is SVGEGT. Between the trimmed V and J ends, which lost 2 bases and 1 base, there was a span of 13 bases.

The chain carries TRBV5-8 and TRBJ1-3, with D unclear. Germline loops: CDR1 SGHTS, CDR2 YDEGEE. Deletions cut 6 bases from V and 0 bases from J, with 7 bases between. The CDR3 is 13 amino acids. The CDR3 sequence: CASNQASGNTIYF. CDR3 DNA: TGTGCCAGCAACCAGGCCTCTGGAAACACCATATATTTT.

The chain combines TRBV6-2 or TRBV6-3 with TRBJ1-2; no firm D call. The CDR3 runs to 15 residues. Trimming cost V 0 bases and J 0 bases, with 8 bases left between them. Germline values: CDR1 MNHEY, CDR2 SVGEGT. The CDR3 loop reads CASSYSRGTNYGYTF. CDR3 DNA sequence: TGTGCCAGCAGTTACTCTCGGGGAACTAACTATGGCTACACCTTC.

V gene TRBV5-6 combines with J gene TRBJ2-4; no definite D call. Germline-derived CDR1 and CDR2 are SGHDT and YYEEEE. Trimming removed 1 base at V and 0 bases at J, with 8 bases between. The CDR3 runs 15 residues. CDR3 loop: CASSLRSLAKNIQYF. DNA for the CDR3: TGTGCCAGCAGCTTGAGGAGTCTAGCCAAAAACATTCAGTACTTC.

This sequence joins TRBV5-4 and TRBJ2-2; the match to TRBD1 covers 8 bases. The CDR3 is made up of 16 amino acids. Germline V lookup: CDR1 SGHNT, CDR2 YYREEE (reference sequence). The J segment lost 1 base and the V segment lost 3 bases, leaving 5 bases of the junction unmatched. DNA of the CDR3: TGTGCCAGCAGCTCCGGACAGGGCCGGAACACCGGGGAGCTGTTTTTT. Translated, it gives CASSSGQGRNTGELFF.

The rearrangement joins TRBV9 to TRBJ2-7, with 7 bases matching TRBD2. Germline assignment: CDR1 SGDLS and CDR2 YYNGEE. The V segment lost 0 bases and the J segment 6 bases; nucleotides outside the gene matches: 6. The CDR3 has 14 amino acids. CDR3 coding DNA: TGTGCCAGCAGCGTAGTCGGGGGGTCGGGCGAGCAGTACTTC. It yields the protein CASSVVGGSGEQYF.

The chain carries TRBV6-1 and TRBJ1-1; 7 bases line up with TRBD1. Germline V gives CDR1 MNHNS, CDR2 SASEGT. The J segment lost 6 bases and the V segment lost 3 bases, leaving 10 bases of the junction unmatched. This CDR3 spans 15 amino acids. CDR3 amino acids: CASSDLGQALPEAFF. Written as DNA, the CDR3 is TGTGCCAGCAGTGATCTCGGACAGGCCCTCCCTGAAGCTTTCTTT.

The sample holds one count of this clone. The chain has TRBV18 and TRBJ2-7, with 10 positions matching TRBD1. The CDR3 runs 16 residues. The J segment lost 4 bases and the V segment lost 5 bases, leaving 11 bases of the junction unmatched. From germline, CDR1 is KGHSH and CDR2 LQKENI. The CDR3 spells CASSASGTGVGYEQYF. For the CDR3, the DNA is TGTGCCAGCTCAGCATCCGGGACAGGGGTTGGTTACGAGCAGTACTTC.

CDR3 sequence (DNA): TGTGCCAGCAGTGCCCAGGGAGGTAACTATGGCTACACCTTC. Its translation: CASSAQGGNYGYTF. V usage is TRBV2 and J usage is TRBJ1-2; D might be TRBD1 (5 bases). The CDR3 contains 14 residues. V lost 4 bases and J 1 base, leaving 10 bases between the germline ends. Per germline, CDR1 SNHLY and CDR2 FYNNEI. Full variable domain (outside the CDR3, taken from reference TRBV2 and TRBJ1-2): EPEVTQTPSHQVTQMGQEVILRCVPISNHLYFYWYRQILGQKVEFLVSFYNNEISEKSEIFDDQFSVERPDGSNFTLKIRSTKLEDSAMYFCASSAQGGNYGYTFGSGTRLTVV.

The CDR3 reads CASSIGIAGQSDEQFF. CDR3 sequence (DNA): TGTGCCAGTAGTATAGGGATAGCGGGGCAGAGTGATGAGCAGTTCTTC. The gene calls are TRBV19 and TRBJ2-1, with 8 bases lining up with TRBD2. CDR3 length: 16 residues. CDR1 and CDR2 from the germline V gene are LNHDA and SQIVND (reference sequence). Trimming at V came to 1 base and at J to 8 bases, leaving 10 bases not matched to a gene.